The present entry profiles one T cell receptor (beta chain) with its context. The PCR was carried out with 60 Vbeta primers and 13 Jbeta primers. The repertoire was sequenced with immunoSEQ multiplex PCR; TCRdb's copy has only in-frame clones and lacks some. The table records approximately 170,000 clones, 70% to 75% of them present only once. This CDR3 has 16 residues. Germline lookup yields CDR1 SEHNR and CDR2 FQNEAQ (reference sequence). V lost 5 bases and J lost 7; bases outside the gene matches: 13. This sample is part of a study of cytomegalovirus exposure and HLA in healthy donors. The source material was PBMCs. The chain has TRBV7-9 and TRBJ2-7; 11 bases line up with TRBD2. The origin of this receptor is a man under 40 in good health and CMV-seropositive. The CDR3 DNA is TGTGCCAGCAGCCCACCGGTGGGACTAGCGGTGGAGGAGCAGTACTTC. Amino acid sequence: CASSPPVGLAVEEQYF.